This T cell receptor (beta chain) was identified in a study of shared clonotypes between healthy human individuals. Study-level background: The study drew on two women and three men aged 18 to 49 as donors. Findings and limits, study-wide: Enrolling few donors narrowed the genetic and exposure-history diversity that was represented. Among non-shared clonotypes, generation probabilities were lower than among those shared by all four donors.

The CDR3 is 13 amino acids. The germline V gene encodes CDR1 SEHNR and CDR2 FQNEAQ (reference sequence). V was shortened by 4 bases and J by 4 bases, with 11 bases between the two germline ends. This clone was seen repeatedly, ten times or more. Its antigen is not known. Profiled with immunoSEQ multiplex PCR; TCRdb holds only in-frame clones, not every one. The sample has tens of thousands of clones, around 57% seen once. Sample: memory CD8+ T cells sorted from blood. Subset specified: CD45RO+ cells pooled with CCR7-negative TemRA cells. The TCR originated in a man aged 25-45 years in good health. V and J are TRBV7-9 and TRBJ2-7; D gene ambiguous. The CDR3 spells CASSSIKGYEQYF. Written as DNA, the CDR3 is TGTGCCAGCAGCTCGATCAAAGGATACGAGCAGTACTTC.